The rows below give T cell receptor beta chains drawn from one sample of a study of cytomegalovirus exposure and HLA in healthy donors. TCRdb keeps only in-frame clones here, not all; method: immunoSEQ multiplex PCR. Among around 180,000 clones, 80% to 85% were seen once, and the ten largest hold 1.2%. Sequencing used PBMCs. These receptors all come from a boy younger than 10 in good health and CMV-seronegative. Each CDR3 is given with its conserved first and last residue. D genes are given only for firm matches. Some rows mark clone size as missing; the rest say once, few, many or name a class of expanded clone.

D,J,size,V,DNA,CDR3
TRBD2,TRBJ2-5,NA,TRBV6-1,TGTGCCAGCCGACTAGCGGGGGGCCAAGAGACCCAGTACTTC,CASRLAGGQETQYF
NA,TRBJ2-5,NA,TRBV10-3,TGTGCCATCAGTGAGTCCTCAGGGTTAACAATAGAGACCCAGTACTTC,CAISESSGLTIETQYF
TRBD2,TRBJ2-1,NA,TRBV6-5,TGTGCCAGCAGTAAACCGGGACTAGCAGTCCATGAGCAGTTCTTC,CASSKPGLAVHEQFF
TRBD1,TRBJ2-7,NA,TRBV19,TGTGCCAGTAGTATTGAGGGACAGGGACCCTTGGAGCAGTACTTC,CASSIEGQGPLEQYF
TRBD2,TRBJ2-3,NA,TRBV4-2,TGTGCCAGCAGCCCCGGGACTAGACGGCGAGATACGCAGTATTTT,CASSPGTRRRDTQYF
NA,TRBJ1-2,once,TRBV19,TGTGCCAGTAACCCGACACAGGATCCTTACTATGGCTACACCTTC,CASNPTQDPYYGYTF
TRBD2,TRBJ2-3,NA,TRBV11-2,TGTGCCAGCAGCCAACTAGCGGTAGGGGGGGGTGGCACAGATACGCAGTATTTT,CASSQLAVGGGGTDTQYF
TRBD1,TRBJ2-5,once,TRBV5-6,TGTGCCAGCAGCTTGGAGAGGGTCAGGGGGTGGGAGACCCAGTACTTC,CASSLERVRGWETQYF
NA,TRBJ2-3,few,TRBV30,TGTGCCTGCCGACTCGACCTTCGGGATACGCAGTATTTT,CACRLDLRDTQYF
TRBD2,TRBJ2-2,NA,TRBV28,TGTGCCAGCAGTTTAGGGCCCACTAGCGGGAGAGGCGTCACCGGGGAGCTGTTTTTT,CASSLGPTSGRGVTGELFF
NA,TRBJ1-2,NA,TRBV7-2,TGTGCCAGCAGCCTCGTGGGACTGAACTATGGCTACACCTTC,CASSLVGLNYGYTF
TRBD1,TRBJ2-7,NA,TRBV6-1,TGTGCCAAGACAGGGTCCTACGAGCAGTACTTC,CAKTGSYEQYF
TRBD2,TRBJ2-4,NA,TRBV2,TGTGCCAGCAGCCTAATAACTGGCGGGGGGCAAAACATTCAGTACTTC,CASSLITGGGQNIQYF
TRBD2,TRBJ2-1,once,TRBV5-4,TGTGCCAGCAGCTTGGAGGCTAGCGGGAGAGCCAATGAGCAGTTCTTC,CASSLEASGRANEQFF
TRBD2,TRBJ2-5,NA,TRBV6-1,TGTGCCAGCAGTGTAAGCGGGAGGGCAGGTGAGACCCAGTACTTC,CASSVSGRAGETQYF
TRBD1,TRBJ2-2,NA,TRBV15,TGTGCCACCAGCGGTCCGGGACAGGTGGGCACCGGGGAGCTGTTTTTT,CATSGPGQVGTGELFF
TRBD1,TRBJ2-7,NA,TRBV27,TGTGCCAGCAGTTTATGGAGGACAGGGGGCCACGAGCAGTACTTC,CASSLWRTGGHEQYF
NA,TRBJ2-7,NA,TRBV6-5,TGTGCCAGCAGCCCTCGCAGGAGGTTGTACGAGCAGTACTTC,CASSPRRRLYEQYF
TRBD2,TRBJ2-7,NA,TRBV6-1,TGTGCCAGCAGTGCTAGGACTAGCGGGCGGGACTCCTACGAGCAGTACTTC,CASSARTSGRDSYEQYF
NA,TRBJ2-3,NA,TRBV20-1,TGCAGTGAATCCCGTACGCAGTATTTT,CSESRTQYF
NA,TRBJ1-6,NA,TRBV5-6,TGTGCCAGCAGCTTGAGTTCGCGTCGGTATAATTCACCCCTCCACTTT,CASSLSSRRYNSPLHF
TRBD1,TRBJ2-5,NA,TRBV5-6,TGTGCCAGCAGCAGAACCGGGACAGGGGTAGAGACCCAGTACTTC,CASSRTGTGVETQYF
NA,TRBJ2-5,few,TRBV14,TGTGCCAGCAGCCAAGTCAGGGAGACCCAGTACTTC,CASSQVRETQYF
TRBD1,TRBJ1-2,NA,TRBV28,TGTGCCAGCACAGGGGGCTATGGCTACACCTTC,CASTGGYGYTF
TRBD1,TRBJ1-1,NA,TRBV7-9,TGTGCCAGCAGCCCGGCCAGGGGGGACACTGAAGCTTTCTTT,CASSPARGDTEAFF
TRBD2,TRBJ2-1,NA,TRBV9,TGTGCCAGCAGCGTAGGGGTTAGCGGGGGGGATGAGCAGTTCTTC,CASSVGVSGGDEQFF
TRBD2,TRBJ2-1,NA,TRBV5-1,TGCGCCAGCAGCTTGGGACTAGCGGATTACAATGAGCAGTTCTTC,CASSLGLADYNEQFF
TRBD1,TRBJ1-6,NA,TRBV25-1,TGTGCCAGCAGTGGGGCGTGGGGACAGGGGGCTTCACCCCTCCACTTT,CASSGAWGQGASPLHF
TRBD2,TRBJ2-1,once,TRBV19,TGTGCCAGTACCCCGGGACTAGTACTAGCGAGGAATGAGCAGTTCTTC,CASTPGLVLARNEQFF
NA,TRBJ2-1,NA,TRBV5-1,TGCGCCAGCAGCTCTGACGGAGGCTACAATGAGCAGTTCTTC,CASSSDGGYNEQFF
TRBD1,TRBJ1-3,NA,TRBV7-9,TGTGCCAGCAGCTTAGGACAGGGGAGAAACACCATATATTTT,CASSLGQGRNTIYF
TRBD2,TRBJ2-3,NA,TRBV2,TGTGCCAGCGCAAGACTAGCGAGGGCAGATACGCAGTATTTT,CASARLARADTQYF
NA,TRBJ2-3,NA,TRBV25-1,TGTGCCAGCAGTGAATTCTTCGGGGACACAGATACGCAGTATTTT,CASSEFFGDTDTQYF
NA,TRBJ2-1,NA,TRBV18,TGTGCCAGCTCTCCCGACTCCGAGCCCTACAATGAGCAGTTCTTC,CASSPDSEPYNEQFF
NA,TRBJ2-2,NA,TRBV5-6,TGTGCCAGCAGCTCTGAGCTGGACATCCCCTTAACCGGGGAGCTGTTTTTT,CASSSELDIPLTGELFF
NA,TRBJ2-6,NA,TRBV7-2,TGTGCCAGCAGCCACCCCCCCAGCTCTGGGGCCAACGTCCTGACTTTC,CASSHPPSSGANVLTF
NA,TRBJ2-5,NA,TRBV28,TGTGCCAGCAGTTCACCGGGATCCCAAGAGACCCAGTACTTC,CASSSPGSQETQYF
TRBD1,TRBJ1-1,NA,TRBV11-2,TGTGCCAGCAGCTTAGAAAGGACAGGGGGTGCTGAAGCTTTCTTT,CASSLERTGGAEAFF
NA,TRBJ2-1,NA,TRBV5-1,TGCGCCACCACCCCGAGGGAAGGCTCCTACAATGAGCAGTTCTTC,CATTPREGSYNEQFF
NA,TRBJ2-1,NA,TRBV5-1,TGCGCCAGCAGCTTCTCTTACAATGAGCAGTTCTTC,CASSFSYNEQFF
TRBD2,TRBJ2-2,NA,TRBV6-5,TGTGCCAGCAGTTACTTAGCGGGAGCCAACACCGGGGAGCTGTTTTTT,CASSYLAGANTGELFF
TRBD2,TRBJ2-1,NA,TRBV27,TGTGCCAGCAGTAGGAGGACTAGCGGGAGGGCCACTGAGCAGTTCTTC,CASSRRTSGRATEQFF
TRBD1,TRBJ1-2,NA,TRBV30,TGTGCCTGGAGTGGGGGACAGGGCCGAGTTAACTATGGCTACACCTTC,CAWSGGQGRVNYGYTF
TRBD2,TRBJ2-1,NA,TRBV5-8,TGTGCCAGCAGCTTTTATGGGACTAGCGGGATTGAACAGTTCTTC,CASSFYGTSGIEQFF